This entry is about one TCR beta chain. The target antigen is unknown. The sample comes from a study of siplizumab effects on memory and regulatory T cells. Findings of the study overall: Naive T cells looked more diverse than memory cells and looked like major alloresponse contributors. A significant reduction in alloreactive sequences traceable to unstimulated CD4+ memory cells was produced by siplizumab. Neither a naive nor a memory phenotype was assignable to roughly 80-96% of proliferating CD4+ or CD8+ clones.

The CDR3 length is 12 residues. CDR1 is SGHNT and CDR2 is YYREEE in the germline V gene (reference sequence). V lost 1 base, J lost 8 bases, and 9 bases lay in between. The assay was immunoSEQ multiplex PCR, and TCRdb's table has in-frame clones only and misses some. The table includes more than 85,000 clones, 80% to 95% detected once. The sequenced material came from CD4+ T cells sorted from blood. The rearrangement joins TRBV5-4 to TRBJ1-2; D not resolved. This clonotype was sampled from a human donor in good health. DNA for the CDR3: TGTGCCAGCAGCTTGAGCAGAGGGGGCTACACCTTC. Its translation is CASSLSRGGYTF.